A single sample gave rise to the 18 T cell receptor beta chains below, sequenced in a study of blood T cell repertoires in COVID-19. The table came from immunoSEQ multiplex PCR; TCRdb's copy has only in-frame clones and leaves some out. The sample lists 450,000 to 500,000 clones; roughly 87% were seen once. What was sequenced was PBMCs or T cells enriched from blood (not recorded which). The receptors were sampled from a young woman who had recovered from COVID-19.

The CDR3 DNA reads TGTGCCAGCAGCCCCTATCAGGGGGGCACTGAAGCTTTCTTT. The encoded protein is CASSPYQGGTEAFF. The V gene is TRBV7-9, the J gene TRBJ1-1; 7 nucleotides match TRBD1. The CDR3 runs to 14 residues. The ends lost 5 bases at V and 4 bases at J; junction bases unmatched: 7. In germline, CDR1 is SEHNR, CDR2 FQNEAQ (reference sequence).

The chain links TRBV12-3 or TRBV12-4 to TRBJ1-2; 8 nucleotides line up with TRBD1. The CDR3 runs 13 residues. The V segment lost 5 bases and the J segment 4 bases; nucleotides outside the gene matches: 3. The CDR3 nucleotides read TGTGCCAGCAGTCAGGACAGGGTCTATGGCTACACCTTC. This gives the protein CASSQDRVYGYTF.

The chain combines TRBV20-1 with TRBJ2-1; 12 nucleotides line up with TRBD2. The germline V gene has CDR1 DFQATT and CDR2 SNEGSKA (reference sequence). Unmatched junction bases numbered 3, after V lost 8 bases and J lost 10 bases. This CDR3 has 11 amino acids. The CDR3 DNA reads as TGCAGTCTAGCGGGGGGGACCGAGCAGTTCTTC. This encodes CSLAGGTEQFF.

V usage is TRBV7-9 and J usage is TRBJ1-2; tentatively, D is TRBD1 (6 bases). Trimming shortened V by 5 bases and J by 5 bases, and 18 bases separated the two germline ends. Germline V gene lookup returns CDR1 SEHNR and CDR2 FQNEAQ (reference sequence). The CDR3 covers 15 residues. CDR3 region: CASSAGVQVIYGYTF. The CDR3 nucleotides read TGTGCCAGCAGCGCAGGGGTCCAGGTTATATATGGCTACACCTTC.

The chain couples TRBV6-5 to TRBJ2-6, with D perhaps TRBD1 (6 bases). Trimming left V 5 bases short and J 14 bases short, with 22 bases between. The CDR3 extends over 15 amino acids. In germline, CDR1 is MNHEY, CDR2 SVGAGI. CDR3 amino acids: CASSLRQDPALILTF. CDR3 bases: TGTGCCAGCAGTCTCCGACAGGACCCCGCCCTCATCCTGACTTTC.

The chain is built from TRBV19 and TRBJ2-7; 15 positions agree with TRBD2. CDR1 is LNHDA, CDR2 SQIVND, per germline (reference sequence). The CDR3 totals 20 residues. V gave up 5 bases and J gave up 1 base; unmatched junction bases: 15. Here the CDR3 DNA reads TGTGCCAGTAGTCGTCTTCCCGGGACTAGCGGGGGGATCAGTTCCTACGAGCAGTACTTC. It encodes CASSRLPGTSGGISSYEQYF.

The chain has TRBV20-1 and TRBJ2-3; 9 bases line up with TRBD1. There are 15 residues in the CDR3. V lost 3 bases and J lost 2; bases outside the gene matches: 6. The germline V gene has CDR1 DFQATT and CDR2 SNEGSKA (reference sequence). The CDR3 region has the DNA TGCAGTGCTAGTGCCGGGACAGGGAACACAGATACGCAGTATTTT. Translation: CSASAGTGNTDTQYF.

The chain employs TRBV11-2 and TRBJ2-3; D gene unclear. Germline-derived CDR1 and CDR2 are SGHAT and FQNNGV. The CDR3 covers 12 residues. V lost 4 bases and J lost 5, with 7 bases in between. In nucleotides, the CDR3 is TGTGCCAGCAGCTATTCAGGAGATACGCAGTATTTT. Amino acid sequence: CASSYSGDTQYF. The full variable domain, completed using reference TRBV11-2 and TRBJ2-3, is EAGVAQSPRYKIIEKRQSVAFWCNPISGHATLYWYQQILGQGPKLLIQFQNNGVVDDSQLPKDRFSAERLKGVDSTLKIQPAKLEDSAVYLCASSYSGDTQYFGPGTRLTVL.

The chain joins TRBV4-1 to TRBJ1-2; D uncertain. The ends were cut back, 1 base at V and 3 bases at J, with 9 bases in the middle. The length of the CDR3 is 14 residues. Germline CDR1 and CDR2: MGHRA and YSYEKL. CDR3 loop: CASSQVKDYYGYTF. Here the CDR3 DNA reads TGCGCCAGCAGCCAAGTGAAGGACTACTATGGCTACACCTTC.

The chain is built from TRBV18 and TRBJ1-6; D call uncertain. CDR3 length: 16 amino acids. The ends were cut back, 2 bases at V and 1 base at J, with 9 bases in the middle. Looked up from germline, CDR1 is KGHSH and CDR2 is LQKENI. Here the CDR3 reads CASSPNVRSYNSPLHF. DNA of the CDR3: TGTGCCAGCTCACCAAATGTCAGGTCCTATAATTCACCCCTCCACTTT.

This rearrangement joins TRBV4-1 to TRBJ2-3; 8 bases match TRBD2. The CDR3 runs to 16 residues. The V segment lost 4 bases and the J segment 4 bases; nucleotides outside the gene matches: 10. Germline V CDR1 and CDR2: MGHRA, YSYEKL. The CDR3 DNA sequence: TGCGCCAGCAGCCCCGGGCGAGCGGGGGTACCAGATACGCAGTATTTT. Its protein is CASSPGRAGVPDTQYF.

The V and J genes are TRBV7-3 and TRBJ1-2; the match to TRBD1 covers 8 bases. Germline lookup yields CDR1 SGHTA and CDR2 FQGTGA. The CDR3 length is 13 residues. The trim removed 4 bases at V and 8 bases at J, leaving 6 bases unmatched. DNA of the CDR3: TGTGCCAGCAGCTCCACAGGGGGAGGGGGCTACACCTTC. Translation gives CASSSTGGGGYTF.

The rearrangement uses TRBV12-5 and TRBJ1-4; 10 positions match TRBD1. Germline lookup yields CDR1 LGHNT and CDR2 FRNRAP. This CDR3 contains 16 residues. Trimming removed 6 bases from V and 3 bases from J; junction bases left unmatched: 7. This CDR3 reads CASGMDRGWSNEKLFF. CDR3 coding DNA: TGTGCTAGTGGCATGGACAGGGGGTGGTCTAATGAAAAACTGTTTTTT.

The chain joins TRBV30 to TRBJ1-6; D might be TRBD1 (5 bases). Per germline, CDR1 GTSNPN and CDR2 SVGIG (reference sequence). The CDR3 covers 13 residues. The V and J ends lost 8 bases and 7 bases respectively, with 15 bases between them. DNA of the CDR3: TGTGCCCAGGGACTAAATGGCAATTCACCCCTCCACTTT. Translating it yields CAQGLNGNSPLHF.

The rearrangement links TRBV5-1 to TRBJ1-2; 9 nucleotides agree with TRBD1. The junction had 1 base not matched to a gene; V was cut back by 1 base and J by 3 bases. From germline, CDR1 is SGHRS and CDR2 YFSETQ. The CDR3 contains 14 residues. Here the CDR3 reads CASSLRQGDYGYTF. The CDR3 DNA is TGCGCCAGCAGCTTGCGACAGGGGGACTATGGCTACACCTTC.

This clone was recorded once. The rearrangement uses TRBV7-8 and TRBJ2-5; 8 bases are a match to TRBD1. The V and J ends lost 5 bases and 4 bases, in that order; junction bases with no gene match: 3. The V gene's germline CDR1 is SGHVS and CDR2 FQNEAQ. This CDR3 has 13 residues. The CDR3 is CASSEDRGETQYF. CDR3 DNA sequence: TGTGCCAGCAGCGAAGACAGGGGAGAGACCCAGTACTTC.

The chain couples TRBV9 to TRBJ2-1; 10 bases are a match to TRBD2. Germline lookup yields CDR1 SGDLS and CDR2 YYNGEE. The ends lost 4 bases at V and 6 bases at J; junction bases unmatched: 7. The CDR3 runs 15 residues. Written as DNA, the CDR3 is TGTGCCAGCAGCCTGAGCGGGGGGGCAGCCAATGAGCAGTTCTTC. Amino acids: CASSLSGGAANEQFF. Combining the CDR3 with reference TRBV9 and TRBJ2-1 gives the whole variable domain DSGVTQTPKHLITATGQRVTLRCSPRSGDLSVYWYQQSLDQGLQFLIQYYNGEERAKGNILERFSAQQFPDLHSELNLSSLELGDSALYFCASSLSGGAANEQFFGPGTRLTVL.

The chain combines TRBV5-6 with TRBJ2-1, with a tentative D call TRBD1 (6 bases). This CDR3 spans 15 amino acids. Trimming took 1 base from V and 9 from J, leaving 17 bases between them. CDR1 is SGHDT and CDR2 is YYEEEE in the germline V gene. CDR3: CASSLRDIGRSEQFF. Written as DNA, the CDR3 is TGTGCCAGCAGCTTGAGGGACATTGGCAGATCTGAGCAGTTCTTC.